These 27 T cell receptor beta chains were all obtained from the same sample, sequenced in a study of patients and donors after allogeneic stem cell transplantation. MiXCR, applied by TCRdb to the RT-PCR reads, yields one record per CDR3 protein. The sample shows hundreds of thousands of distinct CDR3 sequences, 16% of them seen only once. What was sequenced was blood, either unsorted or a sorted T cell fraction (not recorded which). The receptors were gathered from a human donor who was either an allogeneic HSCT recipient or a stem cell or donor lymphocyte infusion donor (not recorded which). It is not recorded whose cells these are; they may come from a transplant donor.

This chain uses TRBV25-1 with TRBJ1-1; a weak D match, TRBD1 (5 bases). CDR1 is MGHDK and CDR2 is SYGVNS in the germline V gene. CDR3 length equals 14 residues. V lost 4 bases, J lost 2 bases, and 11 bases lay in between. Written as DNA, the CDR3 is TGTGCCAGCAGTGCGGGACCTCGCAACACTGAAGCTTTCTTT. It is translated as CASSAGPRNTEAFF.

In its sample, this clonotype was seen a few times. V is TRBV6-1 and J is TRBJ2-1; 11 nucleotides line up with TRBD2. V was pared by 4 bases and J by 3 bases, with 2 bases of the junction left unmatched. The CDR3 extends over 15 amino acids. CDR1 is MNHNS and CDR2 is SASEGT in the germline V gene. Written as DNA, the CDR3 is TGTGCCAGCAGTGCTAGCGGGGGGTTCTACAATGAGCAGTTCTTC. It yields the protein CASSASGGFYNEQFF.

This clonotype was detected a few times. The chain employs TRBV7-9 and TRBJ2-1, with D perhaps TRBD1 (5 bases). Trimming left V 5 bases short and J 8 bases short, with 19 bases between. Germline loops: CDR1 SEHNR, CDR2 FQNEAQ (reference sequence). The length of the CDR3 is 15 residues. This chain's CDR3 is CASSPPTVRLDEQFF. The CDR3, as DNA: TGTGCCAGCAGCCCGCCGACAGTACGACTCGATGAGCAGTTCTTC.

This clonotype was detected a few times. The rearrangement uses TRBV20-1 and TRBJ2-1; D might be TRBD1 (5 bases). CDR3 length: 15 residues. V lost 5 bases and J 0 bases, leaving 14 bases between the germline ends. Germline CDR1 and CDR2: DFQATT and SNEGSKA (reference sequence). The CDR3 bases are TGCAGTGCTGCCAGGGCTACGAACTCCTACAATGAGCAGTTCTTC. Protein: CSAARATNSYNEQFF.

The J gene is TRBJ2-7, the V gene TRBV19; no firm D call. The CDR3 extends over 16 amino acids. The V end was cut by 3 bases, the J end by 0 bases, with 15 bases between. Germline CDR1 reads LNHDA; CDR2 reads SQIVND (reference sequence). CDR3 nucleotide sequence: TGTGCCAGTAGTATTGGTGTTAAATTGAGCTCCTACGAGCAGTACTTC. It translates to CASSIGVKLSSYEQYF.

Regarding this clonotype: A clone one base away is much larger, so this may be a read error. The chain combines TRBV15 with TRBJ2-1, with 11 bases matching TRBD2. CDR1 LNHNV and CDR2 YYDKDF come from the germline V gene (reference sequence). The CDR3 is 15 residues long. The CDR3 region has the DNA TGTGCCACCAGCGTCGGGACTAGCGGACTCAATGAGCGGTTCTTC. This gives the protein CATSVGTSGLNERFF.

In its sample, this clonotype was seen a few times. The chain combines TRBV5-1 with TRBJ1-2, with D possibly matching TRBD1 (6 bases). Trimming stripped 4 bases from V and 7 bases from J, with 14 bases between. The CDR3 covers 13 residues. Germline V gene data show CDR1 as SGHRS and CDR2 as YFSETQ. In DNA, the CDR3 is TGCGCCAGCAGCCCCCGGGGCAGGGGTGGCTACACCTTC. It encodes CASSPRGRGGYTF.

This sequence joins TRBV30 and TRBJ2-7, with 8 bases identical to TRBD1. The CDR3 contains 14 residues. V lost 0 bases and J lost 6; bases outside the gene matches: 7. Looked up from germline, CDR1 is GTSNPN and CDR2 is SVGIG (reference sequence). CDR3 in DNA: TGTGCCTGGAGTGTCCAGGGGGCGACTCGCGAGCAGTACTTC. As protein: CAWSVQGATREQYF. Variable domain in full (rest from reference TRBV30 and TRBJ2-7): SQTIHQWPATLVQPVGSPLSLECTVEGTSNPNLYWYRQAAGRGLQLLFYSVGIGQISSEVPQNLSASRPQDRQFILSSKKLLLSDSGFYLCAWSVQGATREQYFGPGTRLTVT.

This clonotype showed up just a few times. The CDR3 DNA reads TGTGCCAGCAGCTCACAGGGGGCAGGGGAGACCCAGTACTTC. It yields the protein CASSSQGAGETQYF. The chain is built from TRBV3-1 and TRBJ2-5, with 9 nucleotides matching TRBD1. In germline, CDR1 is LGHDT, CDR2 YNNKEL (reference sequence). The CDR3 has 14 residues. The junction had 6 bases not matched to a gene; V was cut back by 5 bases and J by 5 bases.

The chain combines TRBV6-5 with TRBJ2-5; D gene unclear. The CDR3 covers 14 residues. V was clipped by 0 bases and J by 5 bases, with 10 bases between them. Germline CDR1 MNHEY, CDR2 SVGAGI. In DNA, the CDR3 is TGTGCCAGCAGTTACTCGTTAATTCGGGAGACCCAGTACTTC. Its translation is CASSYSLIRETQYF.

This clonotype was detected a few times. The V call is TRBV21-1, the J call TRBJ2-1; the D call TRBD2 from the table was never checked on the DNA. TRBV21-1 is given as a pseudogene. This CDR3 is 16 amino acids long. The CDR3 region is CASSTSGLATVNEQFF. The CDR3 DNA sequence: TGTGCCAGCAGCACTTCGGGACTAGCAACGGTCAATGAGCAGTTCTTC.

This clonotype was counted between two and nine times. The chain links TRBV15 to TRBJ2-1; 12 bases agree with TRBD2. Germline trimming cut 1 base from V and 9 bases from J; bases unmatched to any gene: 10. The CDR3 length is 17 residues. Germline CDR1 reads LNHNV; CDR2 reads YYDKDF (reference sequence). This CDR3 reads CATSRGLTSGSDGEQFF. As DNA, the CDR3 is TGTGCCACCAGCAGAGGTTTGACTAGCGGGAGTGACGGTGAGCAGTTCTTC. Using reference TRBV15 and TRBJ2-1 for the parts outside the CDR3, the full variable domain is DAMVIQNPRYQVTQFGKPVTLSCSQTLNHNVMYWYQQKSSQAPKLLFHYYDKDFNNEADTPDNFQSRRPNTSFCFLDIRSPGLGDTAMYLCATSRGLTSGSDGEQFFGPGTRLTVL.

This clonotype was seen only a few times. The junction does not match germline at one end; this may be a read error. The chain's CDR3 is CASSQEGGVKNEQFF. DNA for the CDR3: TGTGCCAGCAGTCAAGAAGGGGGGGTTAAGAATGAGCAGTTCTTC. This chain uses TRBV3-1 with TRBJ2-1, with D maybe TRBD2 (7 bases). Germline lookup yields CDR1 LGHDT and CDR2 YNNKEL (reference sequence). The CDR3 runs to 15 residues.

For this clonotype: A read error may explain this, as a much larger clone is one base away. This chain links TRBV25-1 with TRBJ2-3, with 9 bases lining up with TRBD2. This CDR3 comprises 18 residues. The V gene's germline CDR1 is MGHDK and CDR2 SYGVNS. This CDR3 is CASSEWLAGGGSTDAQYF. CDR3 coding DNA: TGTGCCAGCAGTGAATGGTTGGCGGGAGGGGGGAGCACAGATGCGCAGTATTTT.

The chain has TRBV18 and TRBJ2-2; D is unclear. Deletions cut 4 bases from V and 0 bases from J, with 9 bases between. There are 15 residues in the CDR3. Germline V gene sequence: CDR1 KGHSH, CDR2 LQKENI. The CDR3: CASSRKTANTGELFF. DNA for the CDR3: TGTGCCAGCTCACGAAAGACGGCGAACACCGGGGAGCTGTTTTTT. The full variable domain, with the rest looked up from reference TRBV18 and TRBJ2-2, is NAGVMQNPRHLVRRRGQEARLRCSPMKGHSHVYWYRQLPEEGLKFMVYLQKENIIDESGMPKERFSAEFPKEGPSILRIQQVVRGDSAAYFCASSRKTANTGELFFGEGSRLTVL.

This clonotype was observed a few times. The chain joins TRBV7-8 to TRBJ2-7; D is unresolved. Germline CDR1 and CDR2: SGHVS and FQNEAQ. The ends were cut back, 1 base at V and 0 bases at J, with 7 bases in the middle. The CDR3 consists of 14 residues. The chain's CDR3 is CASSLGWVSYEQYF. The CDR3 DNA sequence: TGTGCCAGCAGCTTAGGGTGGGTCTCCTACGAGCAGTACTTC.

The chain is built from TRBV4-1 and TRBJ1-6; D remains unclear. Trimming pared 0 bases from V and 0 bases from J, leaving 9 bases between. This CDR3 region has 17 residues. From germline, CDR1 is MGHRA and CDR2 YSYEKL. The CDR3 reads CASSQDGSRSYNSPLHF. DNA of the CDR3: TGCGCCAGCAGCCAAGATGGATCCCGCTCCTATAATTCACCCCTCCACTTT.

This sequence joins TRBV25-1 and TRBJ2-5; 7 nucleotides agree with TRBD1. Germline loops: CDR1 MGHDK, CDR2 SYGVNS. The CDR3 loop spans 12 amino acids. V was pared by 7 bases and J by 3 bases, with 2 bases of the junction left unmatched. The CDR3 DNA follows: TGTGCCAGCAACAGGGGAGAAGAGACCCAGTACTTC. Residues: CASNRGEETQYF.

This clonotype was observed many times. V is TRBV6-1 and J is TRBJ2-2; D might be TRBD2 (5 bases). Germline V gene sequence: CDR1 MNHNS, CDR2 SASEGT. V lost 4 bases and J lost 1, with 10 bases in between. This CDR3 has 15 amino acids. The CDR3 DNA follows: TGTGCCAGCAGTGGTGGCGGGTGGAACACCGGGGAGCTGTTTTTT. Translating gives CASSGGGWNTGELFF.

The chain combines TRBV30 with TRBJ2-7, with D maybe TRBD2 (5 bases). This CDR3 is 13 amino acids long. In germline, CDR1 is GTSNPN, CDR2 SVGIG (reference sequence). The V end was cut by 2 bases, the J end by 3 bases, with 11 bases between. Here the CDR3 DNA reads TGTGCCTGGAGTATTGGACTCAACTACGAGCAGTACTTC. It codes for CAWSIGLNYEQYF.

The chain joins TRBV11-3 to TRBJ2-5, with TRBD1 matching over 7 bases. Germline CDR1 and CDR2: SGHNT and YENEEA. CDR3 length: 13 residues. The ends lost 6 bases at V and 3 bases at J; junction bases unmatched: 4. CDR3 DNA sequence: TGTGCCAGCAGACACAGGGGTAAAGAGACCCAGTACTTC. Translating it yields CASRHRGKETQYF.

The rearrangement uses TRBV7-9 and TRBJ1-1; 8 bases line up with TRBD1. Trimming took 5 bases from V and 4 from J; bases not matched to a gene: 6. CDR3 length: 14 residues. The germline V gene encodes CDR1 SEHNR and CDR2 FQNEAQ (reference sequence). The CDR3 DNA is TGTGCCAGCAGCAAGCGGACAGGGAGCACTGAAGCTTTCTTT. Translating it yields CASSKRTGSTEAFF.

This clonotype was seen only a few times. The rearrangement uses TRBV25-1 and TRBJ1-1; a weak D match, TRBD1 (5 bases). This CDR3 region has 15 residues. V lost 3 bases and J 11 bases, leaving 22 bases between the germline ends. Germline V gives CDR1 MGHDK, CDR2 SYGVNS. CDR3 residues: CASSDLSIGAPGAFF. CDR3 bases: TGTGCCAGCAGTGATCTCTCGATTGGGGCCCCCGGGGCTTTCTTT.

Worth noting for this clonotype: A read error is possible here, since a much larger clone lies one base away. The chain carries TRBV5-1 and TRBJ2-5; D not resolved. Per germline, CDR1 SGHRS and CDR2 YFSETQ. Trimming stripped 0 bases from V and 5 bases from J, with 5 bases between. This CDR3 is built from 12 residues. CDR3 amino acids: CASSLAHETQYF. CDR3 nucleotide sequence: TGCGCCAGCAGCTTGGCTCATGAGACCCAGTACTTC.

The genes are TRBV9 and TRBJ1-2; 8 nucleotides agree with TRBD1. CDR3 length: 14 amino acids. Germline CDR1 is SGDLS and CDR2 is YYNGEE. J gave up 3 bases and V 3 bases, and 4 bases lay outside the gene matches. In DNA form, the CDR3 reads TGTGCCAGCAGCGCGACAGGGGTTTACTATGGCTACACCTTC. This codes for CASSATGVYYGYTF.

This clonotype appeared a few times. The rearrangement joins TRBV20-1 to TRBJ2-7, with 8 bases aligning to TRBD2. V shed 3 bases and J 2 bases; nucleotides not matched to a gene: 6. The CDR3 consists of 14 residues. Looked up from germline, CDR1 is DFQATT and CDR2 is SNEGSKA (reference sequence). The CDR3 reads CSARKAGATYEQYF. The CDR3, as DNA: TGCAGTGCTAGGAAAGCGGGAGCCACCTACGAGCAGTACTTC.

The chain has TRBV6-5 and TRBJ1-2; TRBD1 aligns across 8 bases. Trimming removed 0 bases from V and 3 bases from J; junction bases left unmatched: 9. This CDR3 contains 17 residues. CDR1 and CDR2 from the germline V gene are MNHEY and SVGAGI. The CDR3 region has the DNA TGTGCCAGCAGTTACTCGAGACCGGGACAGGAGGACTATGGCTACACCTTC. Translating it yields CASSYSRPGQEDYGYTF.